This T cell receptor beta chain came from a study of long-term antiretroviral therapy in people with HIV. Study-wide results and limits: Transplant donor controls retained higher diversity, though diversity increased after ART.

The CDR3 contains 17 residues. CDR1 and CDR2 (germline): SGHVS, FQNEAQ. Trimming took 6 bases from V and 4 from J; bases not matched to a gene: 13. As for this clone: Its specificity is unknown.

Version v3.0 of the immunoSEQ assay was performed at survey level. Clones were sequenced by immunoSEQ multiplex PCR, and TCRdb holds only the in-frame ones, with some missing. Of 20,000 to 25,000 clones listed, approximately 90% are singletons. The receptor's source is a man aged 55-75 years with HIV. This sample comprised unsorted PBMCs, obtained 0.6 years after starting antiretroviral therapy. This chain joins TRBV7-8 and TRBJ1-2; 11 bases align to TRBD1. CDR3 nucleotide sequence: TGTGCCAGCAGTTTCTCGGCCGGGACAGGGGGAGTCTATGGCTACACCTTC. Translation gives CASSFSAGTGGVYGYTF.